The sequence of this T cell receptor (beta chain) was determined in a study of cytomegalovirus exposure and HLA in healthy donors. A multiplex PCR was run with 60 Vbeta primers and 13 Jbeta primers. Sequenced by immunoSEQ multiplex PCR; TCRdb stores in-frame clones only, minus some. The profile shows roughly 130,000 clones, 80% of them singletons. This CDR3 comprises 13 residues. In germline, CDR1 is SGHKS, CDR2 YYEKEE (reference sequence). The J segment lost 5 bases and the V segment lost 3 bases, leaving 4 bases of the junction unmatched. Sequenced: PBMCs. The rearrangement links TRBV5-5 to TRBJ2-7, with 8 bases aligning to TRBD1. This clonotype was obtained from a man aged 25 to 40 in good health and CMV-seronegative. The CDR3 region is CASSSRGQNEQYF. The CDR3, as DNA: TGTGCCAGCAGCTCCAGGGGGCAGAACGAGCAGTACTTC.